This T cell receptor beta chain came from a study of blood T cells in healthy people across ages. Findings and limits, study-wide: Researchers deemed the diversity estimates from one million T cells underestimates. Compared with aged donors, long-lived donors showed fewer expanded clones, suggesting selection.

Germline lookup yields CDR1 SEHNR and CDR2 FQNEAQ (reference sequence). The CDR3 loop spans 16 amino acids. Unmatched junction bases numbered 14, after V lost 3 bases and J lost 12 bases. Healthy Caucasians from Russia aged roughly 6 to 95 served as donors. The table lists this clonotype with a few counts. Its antigen is currently unknown. For the second PCR, which ran for about 6 to 12 cycles, a sample-barcoded 5' primer and a J-beta primer mix were used. TCRdb redid the calling of the 5' RACE reads with MiXCR, one entry per CDR3 protein. Of 750,000 to 950,000 distinct CDR3 sequences listed, 29% are singletons. In addition, the sample was reused for a study of T cells of mothers and their children.

This receptor was obtained from a woman aged 40 to 55 in good health. This chain connects TRBV7-9 to TRBJ1-2; 12 bases map to TRBD1. Sample: blood. The CDR3 reads CASSFQLTGQGAEHTF. CDR3 nucleotide sequence: TGTGCCAGCAGCTTCCAACTAACGGGACAGGGGGCTGAACACACCTTC.